These 5 T cell receptor beta chains originate from one sample sequenced in a study of blood T cell repertoires in COVID-19. Profiling relied on immunoSEQ multiplex PCR, and the TCRdb table lists in-frame clones only, not all of them. This sample has about 100,000 clones, with 70% to 90% found just once. The specimen sequenced was peripheral blood. Receptors originate from a human donor in a cohort sampled during active COVID-19.

CDR3 nucleotide sequence: TGTGCCAGCTCCGGAGGGGTTGAGAACAATCAGCCCCAGCATTTT. Protein sequence: CASSGGVENNQPQHF. The chain couples TRBV6-5 to TRBJ1-5; D is possibly TRBD1 (5 bases). V was cut by 8 bases and J by 3 bases, with 17 bases left in between. From germline, CDR1 is MNHEY and CDR2 SVGAGI. The CDR3 has 15 residues.

The J gene is TRBJ2-7, the V gene TRBV5-4; D uncertain. Germline CDR1 reads SGHNT; CDR2 reads YYREEE (reference sequence). The CDR3 extends over 12 amino acids. V was cut by 0 bases and J by 10 bases, with 11 bases left in between. Here the CDR3 reads CASSLAGANQYF. The CDR3, as DNA: TGTGCCAGCAGCTTGGCCGGTGCAAACCAGTACTTC.

The chain is built from TRBV6-5 and TRBJ2-4; 8 nucleotides line up with TRBD1. CDR3 length equals 15 residues. With V trimmed by 5 bases and J by 5 bases, 8 bases remained unmatched. CDR1 MNHEY and CDR2 SVGAGI come from the germline V gene. The CDR3: CASSRFRGPENIQYF. In nucleotides, the CDR3 is TGTGCCAGCAGTCGGTTCAGGGGGCCTGAAAACATTCAGTACTTC.

This chain links TRBV3-1 (or the pseudogene TRBV3-2) with TRBJ2-5, with TRBD1 matching over 8 bases. The V and J ends lost 4 bases and 4 bases, in that order; junction bases with no gene match: 5. Looked up from germline, CDR1 is LGHDT and CDR2 is YNNKEL (reference sequence). This CDR3 has 14 residues. The CDR3: CASSLTGGTETQYF. The CDR3 nucleotides are TGTGCCAGCAGCCTTACAGGGGGTACAGAGACCCAGTACTTC.

To note about this clone: The sample has other DNA sequences that encode this CDR3 too. The rearrangement links TRBV7-2 to TRBJ2-3; possibly TRBD2 for D (5 bases). Germline lookup yields CDR1 SGHTA and CDR2 FQGNSA. This CDR3 is 15 amino acids long. The ends were cut back, 1 base at V and 2 bases at J, with 10 bases in the middle. The CDR3 nucleotides are TGTGCCAGCAGCTTAGGATTAGCGTACACAGATACGCAGTATTTT. Protein sequence: CASSLGLAYTDTQYF. Filled out from reference TRBV7-2 and TRBJ2-3, the complete variable domain reads GAGVSQSPSNKVTEKGKDVELRCDPISGHTALYWYRQSLGQGLEFLIYFQGNSAPDKSGLPSDRFSAERTGGSVSTLTIQRTQQEDSAVYLCASSLGLAYTDTQYFGPGTRLTVL.